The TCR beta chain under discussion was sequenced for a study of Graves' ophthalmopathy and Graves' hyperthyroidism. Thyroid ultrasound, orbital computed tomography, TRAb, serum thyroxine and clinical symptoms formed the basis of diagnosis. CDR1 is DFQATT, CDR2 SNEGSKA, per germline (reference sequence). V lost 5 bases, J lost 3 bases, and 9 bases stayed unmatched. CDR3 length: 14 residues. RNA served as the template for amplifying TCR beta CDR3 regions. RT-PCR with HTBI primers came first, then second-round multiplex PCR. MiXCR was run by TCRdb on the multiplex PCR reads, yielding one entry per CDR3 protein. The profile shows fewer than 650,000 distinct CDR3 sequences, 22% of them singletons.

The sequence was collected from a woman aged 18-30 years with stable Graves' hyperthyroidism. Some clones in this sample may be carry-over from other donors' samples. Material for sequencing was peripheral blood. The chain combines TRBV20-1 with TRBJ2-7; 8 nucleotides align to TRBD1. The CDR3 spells CSAPQTGENYEQYF. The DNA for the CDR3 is TGCAGTGCTCCCCAGACAGGGGAGAACTACGAGCAGTACTTC.